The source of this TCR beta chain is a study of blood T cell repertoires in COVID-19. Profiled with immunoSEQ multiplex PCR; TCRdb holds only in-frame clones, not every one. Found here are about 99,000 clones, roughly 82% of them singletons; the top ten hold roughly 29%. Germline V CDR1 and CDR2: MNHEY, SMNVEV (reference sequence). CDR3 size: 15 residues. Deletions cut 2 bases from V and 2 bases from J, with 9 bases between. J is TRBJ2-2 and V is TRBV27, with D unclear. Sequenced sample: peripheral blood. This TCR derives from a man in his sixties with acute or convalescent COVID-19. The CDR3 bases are TGTGCCAGCAGTTTAGATAGCTTTAACACCGGGGAGCTGTTTTTT. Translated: CASSLDSFNTGELFF.